What follows are 32 T cell receptor beta chains derived from one specimen sequenced in a study of cytomegalovirus exposure and HLA in healthy donors. Amplification used 60 Vbeta primers and 13 Jbeta primers. Profiling relied on immunoSEQ multiplex PCR, and the TCRdb table lists in-frame clones only, not all of them. The sample lists 100,000 to 150,000 clones; over 70% were seen once. Sequencing used PBMCs. These receptors all stem from a woman in her thirties or forties in good health and CMV-seronegative.

The chain recombines TRBV28 with TRBJ1-5; D not resolved. From germline, CDR1 is MDHEN and CDR2 SYDVKM. This CDR3 is 12 amino acids long. Trimming cost V 6 bases and J 2 bases, with 5 bases left between them. The CDR3 DNA is TGTGCCAGCAGGGGAGGCAATCAGCCCCAGCATTTT. Protein product: CASRGGNQPQHF.

The chain recombines TRBV19 with TRBJ1-2, with D possibly matching TRBD1 (6 bases). Germline V gene data show CDR1 as LNHDA and CDR2 as SQIVND (reference sequence). This CDR3 region has 13 residues. Trimming removed 7 bases from V and 8 bases from J, with 17 bases in between. CDR3 sequence reads: CASNQGNGEGYTF. As DNA, the CDR3 is TGTGCCAGTAATCAGGGGAATGGTGAAGGCTACACCTTC.

On this clone itself: One end of the junction varies from germline; a read error may be responsible. This sample includes further DNA sequences coding for the same CDR3. The chain couples TRBV7-2 to TRBJ1-5; 9 positions agree with TRBD1. The germline CDR1 and CDR2 sequences are SGHTA and FQGNSA. The CDR3 covers 15 residues. CDR3 amino acids: CASSYYRGPSQPQHF. The CDR3 DNA reads as TGTGCCAGCAGCTACTACAGGGGGCCGAGTCAGCCCCAGCACTTT.

V and J are TRBV28 and TRBJ2-5; 9 nucleotides agree with TRBD2. TRBJ2-7 matches the DNA end more closely, so the J call is doubtful. The V gene's germline CDR1 is MDHEN and CDR2 SYDVKM. The CDR3 contains 16 residues. The CDR3 region has the DNA TGTGCCAGCAGTTTTCTTCGTCGGCGGGAGGGTTACGAGCAGTACTTC. Translated, it gives CASSFLRRREGYEQYF.

This rearrangement joins TRBV18 to TRBJ2-5; unclear D gene. CDR3 length: 13 residues. Germline V CDR1 and CDR2: KGHSH, LQKENI. V lost 2 bases and J 6 bases, leaving 10 bases between the germline ends. CDR3 in DNA: TGTGCCAGCTCACCATCGCCGGTAAAGACCCAGTACTTC. It encodes CASSPSPVKTQYF.

The gene calls are TRBV2 and TRBJ1-5; the D is unclear. CDR3 size: 14 residues. Trimming cost V 1 base and J 7 bases, with 11 bases left between them. Germline V lookup: CDR1 SNHLY, CDR2 FYNNEI. In DNA form, the CDR3 reads TGTGCCAGCAGTGAAGGTTTCAGTTACCAGCCCCAGCATTTT. Translated, it gives CASSEGFSYQPQHF.

The rearrangement links TRBV7-2 to TRBJ2-1; 9 bases line up with TRBD2. The CDR3 is 16 residues long. The germline CDR1 and CDR2 sequences are SGHTA and FQGNSA. The V gene end was trimmed by 5 bases and the J gene end by 8 bases; junction bases not matched to a gene: 13. CDR3 DNA: TGTGCCAGCAGCCAGTCCGCGGGGGGGCTAAAGGATGAGCAGTTCTTC. Translation: CASSQSAGGLKDEQFF.

The table lists this clone with a count of one. This chain uses TRBV2 with TRBJ1-2; a weak D match, TRBD1 (6 bases). Trimming took off 4 bases at V and 0 bases at J, with 15 bases between the two ends. CDR1 is SNHLY, CDR2 FYNNEI, per germline. This CDR3 has 16 residues. The CDR3 protein is CASSVIQGTTNYGYTF. For the CDR3, the DNA is TGTGCCAGCAGTGTCATACAGGGTACCACTAACTATGGCTACACCTTC.

The rearrangement links TRBV7-9 to TRBJ1-4; D is ambiguous. V was cut by 8 bases and J by 4 bases, with 8 bases left in between. Per the germline V gene, CDR1 is SEHNR and CDR2 is FQNEAQ (reference sequence). The length of the CDR3 is 12 residues. The CDR3 DNA sequence: TGTGCCAGCGCGTACTATAATGAAAAACTGTTTTTT. Encoded protein: CASAYYNEKLFF.

This rearrangement joins TRBV7-6 to TRBJ2-1; TRBD2 is a possible D gene (6 bases). Germline CDR1 SGHVS, CDR2 FNYEAQ. This CDR3 comprises 14 residues. Between the trimmed V and J ends, which lost 3 bases and 9 bases, there was a span of 15 bases. CDR3 in amino acids: CASSFPGGSGEQFF. CDR3 DNA: TGTGCCAGCAGCTTCCCTGGGGGGTCGGGTGAGCAGTTCTTC.

This chain connects TRBV28 to TRBJ2-7; 9 bases line up with TRBD1. Trimming took 6 bases from V and 5 from J; bases not matched to a gene: 2. Germline loops: CDR1 MDHEN, CDR2 SYDVKM. The CDR3 contains 12 residues. In DNA form, the CDR3 reads TGTGCCAGCAGCGGGGACAGGGACGAGCAGTACTTC. Residues: CASSGDRDEQYF.

This clone was counted only a few times. The chain employs TRBV20-1 and TRBJ1-1; the D gene is possibly TRBD1 (5 bases). V lost 4 bases to trimming and J lost 6 bases, with 9 bases between them. Germline CDR1 DFQATT, CDR2 SNEGSKA (reference sequence). The CDR3 has 11 amino acids. The chain's CDR3 is CSATGKPEAFF. Written as DNA, the CDR3 is TGCAGTGCTACAGGGAAACCTGAAGCTTTCTTT.

In regard to this clone: One junction end disagrees with the germline gene, perhaps due to a read error. The chain couples TRBV19 to TRBJ1-1; D is uncertain. The germline V gene has CDR1 LNHDA and CDR2 SQIVND (reference sequence). The CDR3 loop spans 13 amino acids. The CDR3 protein is CAGSSGYYTEAFF. The CDR3 region has the DNA TGTGCCGGTAGTTCGGGGTATTATACTGAAGCTTTCTTT.

The chain recombines TRBV6-1 with TRBJ2-7, with a possible D match to TRBD1 (6 bases). With 7 bases removed from V and 6 bases from J, the gap between germline ends came to 10 bases. The CDR3 runs 11 residues. The germline CDR1 and CDR2 sequences are MNHNS and SASEGT. CDR3 protein: CASTQGSEQYF. In nucleotides, the CDR3 is TGTGCCAGCACGCAGGGGTCCGAGCAGTACTTC.

This clone was found once. The CDR3 region is CASSSWGDAMRNNEQFF. In DNA form, the CDR3 reads TGTGCCAGTAGTTCGTGGGGGGATGCGATGAGAAACAATGAGCAGTTCTTC. The chain employs TRBV19 and TRBJ2-1; TRBD2 might be the D (6 bases). Germline CDR1 is LNHDA and CDR2 is SQIVND (reference sequence). The CDR3 sequence is 17 residues long. Deletions cut 5 bases from V and 5 bases from J, with 22 bases between.

This chain links TRBV6-5 with TRBJ2-1; D is possibly TRBD1 (6 bases). The V end was cut by 5 bases, the J end by 6 bases, with 11 bases between. The CDR3 sequence is 13 residues long. Per the germline V gene, CDR1 is MNHEY and CDR2 is SVGAGI. This CDR3 is CASSRQAGNEQFF. DNA for the CDR3: TGTGCCAGCAGTCGACAGGCCGGCAATGAGCAGTTCTTC.

This chain connects TRBV5-1 to TRBJ2-7; 8 bases map to TRBD1. Germline values: CDR1 SGHRS, CDR2 YFSETQ. V lost 5 bases, J lost 4 bases, and 11 bases stayed unmatched. CDR3 size: 15 residues. The CDR3 is CASSPDRAVRYEQYF. The CDR3 nucleotides read TGCGCCAGCAGTCCGGACAGGGCGGTTAGGTACGAGCAGTACTTC.

This chain uses TRBV5-1 with TRBJ2-1; 8 bases align to TRBD2. CDR1 SGHRS and CDR2 YFSETQ come from the germline V gene. The CDR3 runs to 16 residues. V trimming: 1 base; J trimming: 4 bases; junction bases outside the gene matches: 7. CDR3 in DNA: TGCGCCAGCAGCTTGTGGCTAGCGGGCCGTTACAATGAGCAGTTCTTC. It codes for CASSLWLAGRYNEQFF.

V usage is TRBV19 and J usage is TRBJ2-2, with 14 bases matching TRBD2. This CDR3 region has 20 residues. Losses at the gene ends were 4 bases for V and 4 bases for J; bases not matched to a gene: 14. The germline gives CDR1 LNHDA, CDR2 SQIVND (reference sequence). The CDR3 spells CASSTGTSGSALAITGELFF. The CDR3 DNA sequence: TGTGCCAGTAGTACGGGGACTAGCGGGAGTGCCTTGGCTATCACCGGGGAGCTGTTTTTT.

The V and J genes are TRBV4-2 and TRBJ2-2, with a tentative D call TRBD2 (5 bases). CDR1 is LGHNA and CDR2 is YNFKEQ in the germline V gene. The length of the CDR3 is 16 residues. V lost 5 bases and J lost 3, with 16 bases in between. The CDR3, as DNA: TGTGCCAGCAGCAATCCCGGGGTTTCGGACACCGGGGAGCTGTTTTTT. Protein sequence: CASSNPGVSDTGELFF.

J is TRBJ1-2 and V is TRBV11-1; perhaps TRBD1 as D (6 bases). Trimming removed 4 bases from V and 2 bases from J, with 11 bases in between. Germline V CDR1 and CDR2: SGHAT, FQDESV (reference sequence). This CDR3 is built from 14 residues. The CDR3 region is CASSSNRENYGYTF. CDR3 bases: TGTGCCAGCAGCTCGAACAGGGAAAACTATGGCTACACCTTC.

The CDR3 is CASSSGLAAFSTDTQYF. The DNA for the CDR3 is TGCGCCAGCAGCTCAGGACTAGCGGCCTTTAGCACAGATACGCAGTATTTT. V and J are TRBV5-1 and TRBJ2-3; 10 nucleotides line up with TRBD2. In germline, CDR1 is SGHRS, CDR2 YFSETQ. The CDR3 spans 17 residues. J was trimmed by 0 bases and V by 3 bases; bases with no gene match: 7.

The V gene is TRBV10-1, the J gene TRBJ1-2, with D uncertain. Germline loops: CDR1 WNHNN, CDR2 SYGVQD (reference sequence). Trimming took 0 bases from V and 7 from J, leaving 12 bases between them. The CDR3 runs 14 residues. The CDR3 loop is CASSESQLGPGYTF. The CDR3 DNA sequence: TGCGCCAGCAGTGAGTCGCAACTAGGGCCTGGCTACACCTTC.

The rearrangement uses TRBV9 and TRBJ1-2, with TRBD1 matching 10 bases. CDR3 length: 15 residues. Trimming took 3 bases from V and 6 from J; bases not matched to a gene: 8. Germline V gene lookup returns CDR1 SGDLS and CDR2 YYNGEE. The CDR3 nucleotides are TGTGCCAGCAGCGAAAGCCGGGACAGGGGTGATGGCTACACCTTC. This sequence encodes CASSESRDRGDGYTF.

V usage is TRBV19 and J usage is TRBJ2-1; 14 nucleotides agree with TRBD2. V trimming: 6 bases; J trimming: 9 bases; junction bases outside the gene matches: 7. Germline CDR1 and CDR2: LNHDA and SQIVND (reference sequence). The CDR3 length is 15 residues. The CDR3, as DNA: TGTGCCAGTAGGGGACTAGCGGGAGTTTTCGTTGAGCAGTTCTTC. As protein: CASRGLAGVFVEQFF.

The chain is built from TRBV9 and TRBJ2-5; 10 bases agree with TRBD1. The J segment lost 5 bases and the V segment lost 3 bases, leaving 13 bases of the junction unmatched. Germline CDR1 and CDR2: SGDLS and YYNGEE. There are 17 residues in the CDR3. The CDR3 spells CASSANQAGQGFETQYF. The CDR3 DNA reads as TGTGCCAGCAGCGCGAATCAGGCGGGACAGGGGTTCGAGACCCAGTACTTC.

This chain uses TRBV5-4 with TRBJ2-1; D remains ambiguous. From germline, CDR1 is SGHNT and CDR2 YYREEE (reference sequence). V was trimmed by 4 bases and J by 3 bases, leaving 14 bases between them. CDR3 length: 15 residues. In DNA form, the CDR3 reads TGTGCCAGCAGCGTTCCGTCGGTGAGCTACAATGAGCAGTTCTTC. Its protein product is CASSVPSVSYNEQFF.

This sequence joins TRBV6-4 and TRBJ2-2; D is perhaps TRBD2 (5 bases). Germline V CDR1 and CDR2: MRHNA, SNTAGT. The ends were cut back, 6 bases at V and 4 bases at J, with 9 bases in the middle. The CDR3 totals 13 residues. The chain's CDR3 is CASSASPTGELFF. Written as DNA, the CDR3 is TGTGCCAGCAGCGCTAGCCCCACCGGGGAGCTGTTTTTT.

This sequence joins TRBV7-8 and TRBJ1-1; the match to TRBD1 covers 7 bases. V shed 7 bases and J 8 bases; nucleotides not matched to a gene: 10. Germline CDR1 reads SGHVS; CDR2 reads FQNEAQ. This CDR3 has 13 residues. CDR3 sequence (DNA): TGTGCCAGCAAGCCGGGACAGATACCCGAAGCTTTCTTT. As protein: CASKPGQIPEAFF. The variable domain in full, with the rest retrieved from reference TRBV7-8 and TRBJ1-1, is GAGVSQSPRYKVAKRGQDVALRCDPISGHVSLFWYQQALGQGPEFLTYFQNEAQLDKSGLPSDRFFAERPEGSVSTLKIQRTQQEDSAVYLCASKPGQIPEAFFGQGTRLTVV.

The chain uses TRBV5-1 and TRBJ1-2, with D maybe TRBD1 (6 bases). The CDR3 covers 15 residues. Germline CDR1 SGHRS, CDR2 YFSETQ. V was cut by 0 bases and J by 0 bases, with 9 bases left in between. The DNA for the CDR3 is TGCGCCAGCAGCTTGGAAGGGGGGGCTAACTATGGCTACACCTTC. Residues: CASSLEGGANYGYTF.

With respect to this clone: Other DNA sequences in this specimen translate into the identical CDR3. The chain combines TRBV12-5 with TRBJ2-1, with TRBD1 as a possible D gene (6 bases). Trimming stripped 9 bases from V and 7 bases from J, with 13 bases between. This CDR3 is built from 12 residues. Germline V gene lookup returns CDR1 LGHNT and CDR2 FRNRAP. The CDR3 spells CASGPRGNEQFF. DNA for the CDR3: TGTGCTAGCGGTCCCAGGGGTAATGAGCAGTTCTTC. Full variable domain (missing parts from reference TRBV12-5 and TRBJ2-1): DARVTQTPRHKVTEMGQEVTMRCQPILGHNTVFWYRQTMMQGLELLAYFRNRAPLDDSGMPKDRFSAEMPDATLATLKIQPSEPRDSAVYFCASGPRGNEQFFGPGTRLTVL.

CDR3 loop: CASSYSQGSPYPQHF. DNA of the CDR3: TGTGCCAGCAGTTACTCACAGGGCTCTCCTTACCCCCAGCATTTT. The rearrangement joins TRBV6-5 to TRBJ1-5; TRBD1 might be the D (6 bases). This CDR3 has 15 amino acids. Per the germline V gene, CDR1 is MNHEY and CDR2 is SVGAGI. Trimming took 0 bases from V and 10 from J, leaving 16 bases between them.